This TCR beta chain was sequenced for a study of identical twins listed by TCRdb under 2016. In the study overall: The study deep-sequenced TCR alpha and beta repertoires from monozygotic twins, unrelated adults of various ages and cord blood to test whether fetal clonotypes persist. To rule out contamination, replicate twin experiments were performed at different times with different library preparation protocols.

Overall study results and their limits: Recombination models systematically underestimated out-of-frame TCR alpha sharing in monozygotic twins but agreed with sharing between unrelated individuals. A weaker excess of twin sharing was found in beta out-of-frame sequences because the signal-to-noise ratio was lowered by fewer shared sequences. Compared with coincidental sharing between unrelated individuals, out-of-frame TCR alpha sequences shared between twins showed an excess of sequences with low generation probability. Invariant T cells such as MAIT and iNKT could partly confound zero-insertion analyses, although diverse VJ usage argued against such confounding for most clonotypes. Fewer insertions were carried by abundant cord blood beta clonotypes; a weaker similar trend was observed in young adult naive repertoires, while no such trend was observed in memory repertoires. Conclusions relied on cross-sectional statistical analysis, since the same donors could not be followed over many years.

All donors were healthy Caucasians. Three pairs of female monozygotic twins, all aged roughly 18 to 30 years, made up the twin cohort. RNA for TCR libraries was isolated from peripheral blood mononuclear cells. In the case of this clonotype: What antigen it recognizes has not been identified. No much larger clone exists at a distance of one base, and base qualities are not known.

The CDR3, cysteine through phenylalanine, is 14 amino acids long. Solely the CDR3 DNA is kept, with 42 bases framed from the first base. CDR1 and CDR2, looked up from the germline V gene, are SGHNT and YENEEA. V is shortened by 5 bases, J by 3 bases, and the region joining them spans 14 bases. The library was made by 5' RACE. TCRdb lists the instrument as Illumina HiSeq 2000. A universal primer binding site was added through template switching, and the final cDNA carried a unique molecular identifier so that TCR cDNA molecules could be counted accurately. First-strand cDNA for TCR alpha and beta chains was synthesized from specific primers in the conserved constant-segment region. Each cDNA library was double barcoded, with a SMART-Mk sample barcode plus Illumina barcodes, to control for contamination. Two successive PCR steps introduced TruSeq adapter sequences along with Illumina sample barcodes. The TCR alpha and beta cDNA libraries were sequenced on the Illumina HiSeq platform using custom primers. As for the original processing: MiGEC was used to process raw reads and extract unique molecular identifiers, and MiXCR was used to find CDR3 positions. For each individual, recombination models were inferred using an EM algorithm with the repgenHMM and IGoR tools. Shared clonotypes were analyzed with the tcR package in R, and sharing was normalized by the product of cloneset sizes. To study raw recombination free of thymic and clonal selection effects, out-of-frame nonproductive sequences were analyzed. The public reads were quality trimmed at Q25 with fastp and then assembled into clones with MiXCR by TCRdb, keeping productive beta chains. Merged by CDR3 protein, the rows form single entries marked with the most common genes and DNA. These V and J calls originate from TCRdb's pipeline instead of the authors' own analysis. This sample holds some 590,000 distinct CDR3 sequences; roughly 9.9% were observed only once. The top ten constitute more than 2.5% of the sample.

These data also featured in a second study, about yellow fever vaccine responses in identical twins. Per the second study: According to the authors, in identical twins the way T cells responded to vaccination appeared partly convergent and partly personalized. Focusing on identical twins, the study followed the T cell clones that responded to the vaccine, and did so with precision.

This sequence originates from a woman between 18 and 29 years old in good health. The V gene is TRBV11-3 and the J gene is TRBJ2-7, and perhaps TRBD1 as D gene, on 6 matching bases. Sequencing was performed on PBMCs. The CDR3 has the sequence CASSPWQGNYEQYF. In nucleotide form, the sequence is TGTGCCAGCAGCCCGTGGCAGGGGAACTACGAGCAGTACTTC.